This T cell receptor (beta chain) was documented in a study of blood T cell repertoires in COVID-19. The data were produced by immunoSEQ multiplex PCR, yet TCRdb's version contains in-frame clones alone and is incomplete. This repertoire shows around 62,000 clones, approximately 88% found once; its top ten account for around 9.5%. Germline-derived CDR1 and CDR2 are SNHLY and FYNNEI. V dropped 7 bases and J dropped 0; count of bases not matched to a gene: 5. The CDR3 runs 14 residues. The chain links TRBV2 to TRBJ2-7; 8 nucleotides agree with TRBD2. Material: peripheral blood. The sequence was collected from a man aged 50-60 years with active COVID-19. The chain's CDR3 is CASMASGGSYEQYF. DNA of the CDR3: TGTGCCAGCATGGCCAGCGGGGGCTCCTACGAGCAGTACTTC.